A single TCR beta chain is shown here with its context. Its cognate antigen is unknown. A single record per CDR3 protein comes from TCRdb applying MiXCR to the 5' RACE reads. Found here are about 410,000 distinct CDR3 sequences, under 25% of them singletons; the top ten hold about an eighth. This entry is derived from a study of T-cell memory formation after mild COVID-19. V lost 4 bases to trimming and J lost 0 bases, with 16 bases between them. The CDR3 runs to 18 residues. CDR1 and CDR2 from the germline V gene are MNHEY and SVGAGI. Study conclusions and caveats: A subset of responding clones appeared in pre-infection memory, suggesting cross-reactive memory joined. Second-wave clones with a day 37 peak had unconfirmed SARS-CoV-2 specificity.

The gene calls are TRBV6-5 and TRBJ1-6; no clear D. Material: PBMCs or a T cell subset sorted from them (not recorded which). This receptor was taken from an adult woman who had mild COVID-19 (a few samples of this study predate the infection). Cell type and time point are not known. Written as DNA, the CDR3 is TGTGCCAGCAGTTGGTGGGGTCGCACTAGCTCCTATAATTCACCCCTCCACTTT. Translating gives CASSWWGRTSSYNSPLHF.